This TCR beta chain was obtained from a study of blood T cell repertoires in COVID-19 (dated by TCRdb to the early 2020s). Background on the whole study: Samples covering the acute and convalescent phases of COVID-19 were provided by collaborators in the United States, Italy and Spain. The prospective study material was composed of cDNA or gDNA derived from T cells, B-cell-depleted T cells, or PBMCs. Subjects who had been exposed to COVID-19, were actively infected with it, or had recovered from it provided the deeply sampled blood TCRbeta repertoires that made up the dataset. The repertoires were released in a freely available public database meant as a resource for research on the immune response to SARS-CoV-2. The samples were drawn from two sources: the first 160 participants of the ongoing ImmuneRACE study, and 1,000 to 1,500 subjects contributed by 6 global collaborators. A de-identified subject ID, COVID-19 status, age in years and sex were almost always included in the sample metadata. Where available, HLA class I and class II types were obtained from metadata supplied by the sample provider rather than from assay-based typing.

Collaborating institutions collected whole blood in K2EDTA tubes following their own protocols. For TCRbeta analysis, collaborators shipped samples as frozen whole blood, isolated PBMCs, or DNA extracted from either of those sample types. TCRbeta CDR3 regions were amplified from genomic DNA by means of the immunoSEQ Assay, a bias-controlled multiplex PCR. The paper's data handling went like this. The number of nucleated cells in each sample was estimated by amplification of reference gene primers within the assay. To quantify the absolute abundance of each unique TCRbeta CDR3 rearrangement, sequence reads were collapsed and filtered. For each sample, productive Simpson clonality was calculated as the square root of Simpson's diversity index over productive rearrangements. In TCRdb, the immuneACCESS table is reduced to in-frame sequences with V and J assigned. These tables do not hold every clone; where another copy was compared, an unresolved V gene accounts for under half, and the others remain unexplained. That table furnishes V, J and clone size, whereas the DNA furnished D and trimming. For this sample the table gives about 240,000 clones, of which roughly 80% were detected only once. Approximately 3.2% of the sample belongs to the ten largest clones.

As encoded in the germline V gene, CDR1 is LGHNA while CDR2 is YSLEER. The CDR3 starts with the cysteine, ends with the phenylalanine, and has 17 residues. Only the CDR3 portion is preserved as DNA: 51 bases, with reading frame beginning at the first base. The trim is 0 bases for V and 1 base for J, with a gap of 13 bases between the germline ends. With regard to this clone: The clone's antigen remains unknown. No base-level quality is on record; no much larger clone is a single base apart.

The paper as a whole reports these results and caveats: The amount of clinical and demographic metadata varied by source and participant and was provided uncurated.

This clonotype originated in a woman aged 18-29 years with acute or convalescent COVID-19. The sequenced material came from peripheral blood. The sequence links TRBV4-3 to TRBJ1-3, with the identity of the D gene unclear. The DNA is TGCGCCAGCAGCCAAGATTACGGGTTTTGGTCTGGAAACACCATATATTTT. It specifies CASSQDYGFWSGNTIYF.